These T cell receptor beta chains were read from a single sample in a study of CD8 T cells in ankylosing spondylitis. TCRdb itself ran the 5' RACE reads through MiXCR, one entry per CDR3 protein. Of a few hundred thousand distinct CDR3 sequences listed, around 16% are singletons. The specimen sequenced was blood, either unsorted or a sorted T cell fraction (not recorded which). The receptors come from a male donor with ankylosing spondylitis. The CDR3 runs from the conserved cysteine through the conserved F or W. The D gene is left open where the match is weak. Not all rows give a size; the values are once, few, many and, for expanded clones, a class.

j_call d_call clone_size v_call cdr3_nt cdr3_aa
TRBJ1-1 - few TRBV7-9 TGTGCCAGCAGCCCCTACCGGGACACCTTGAACACTGAAGCTTTCTTT CASSPYRDTLNTEAFF
TRBJ2-1 TRBD2 many TRBV10-3 TGTGCCATCAGTCGAGGCGGGGGTAGCGGCTACAATGAGCAGTTCTTC CAISRGGGSGYNEQFF
TRBJ1-1 - few TRBV12-5 TGTGCTAGTGGTTATGACAGCACTGAAGCTTTCTTT CASGYDSTEAFF
TRBJ1-5 - - TRBV6-2/TRBV6-3 TGTGCCAGCAGACCCGGCAAGGGCAATCAGCCCCAGCATTTT CASRPGKGNQPQHF
TRBJ2-7 TRBD1 few TRBV10-2 TGCGCCAGCTCCACCGGGACAGGGCCATACGAGCAGTACTTC CASSTGTGPYEQYF
TRBJ1-1 TRBD1 few TRBV4-1 TGCGCCAGCAGCCAAGAACCCACAGGGGTGAGCACTGAAGCTTTCTTT CASSQEPTGVSTEAFF
TRBJ2-1 TRBD2 many TRBV5-1 TGCGCCAGCAGCGGCGGGACTAGCGGGATAAGCAATGAGCAGTTCTTC CASSGGTSGISNEQFF
TRBJ2-7 - few TRBV7-2 TGTGCCAGCAGCTTAGGACACACCTACGAGCAGTACTTC CASSLGHTYEQYF
TRBJ2-3 - - TRBV6-4 TGTGCCAGCAGTGAATCTCTCTTCACAGATACGCAGTATTTT CASSESLFTDTQYF
TRBJ2-7 TRBD1 few TRBV14 TGTGCCAGCAGCCAGACAGGGGCTATATACGAGCAGTACTTC CASSQTGAIYEQYF
TRBJ2-7 - - TRBV11-3 TGTGCCAGCAGCTCCCGCGAAGGGGCCGGCGAGCAGTACTTC CASSSREGAGEQYF
TRBJ1-1 - - TRBV29-1 TGCAGCGTAAGCCCGAGGGACATGAACACTGAAGCTTTCTTT CSVSPRDMNTEAFF
TRBJ2-5 - few TRBV7-9 TGTGCCAGCAGCTTAGCGGGGTTACCCACCGAAGAGACCCAGTACTTC CASSLAGLPTEETQYF
TRBJ1-1 - many TRBV11-2 TGTGCCAGCAGCTTTGGCCAGTTGAACACTGAAGCTTTCTTT CASSFGQLNTEAFF
TRBJ2-3 - many TRBV29-1 TGCAGCGTTGTCACAGATACGCAGTATTTT CSVVTDTQYF
TRBJ2-1 - few TRBV6-5 TGTGCCAGCAGTTACTCGCCACTAAACCTGTTCAATGAGCAGTTCTTC CASSYSPLNLFNEQFF
TRBJ2-1 TRBD2 few TRBV27 TGTGCCACCAGGACTAGCGGGACGGATGAGCAGTTCTTC CATRTSGTDEQFF
TRBJ2-1 TRBD1 few TRBV11-1 TGTGCCAGCAGCCTCGACAGGGGGGCCGATGAGCAGTTCTTC CASSLDRGADEQFF
TRBJ2-3 - few TRBV27 TGTGCCAGCAGTTTATCGGGGCTATACACAGATACGCAGTATTTT CASSLSGLYTDTQYF
TRBJ2-1 TRBD1 - TRBV7-9 TGTGCCAGCAGTTTAGGACAGGGGGCTGACAATGAGCAGTTCTTC CASSLGQGADNEQFF
TRBJ2-3 - few TRBV27 TGTGCCAGCAGTTCCCCATTCACAGATACGCAGTATTTT CASSSPFTDTQYF
TRBJ2-3 - - TRBV5-5 TGTGCCAGCAGCTTGTGGCAATCGGATACGCAGTATTTT CASSLWQSDTQYF
TRBJ2-7 - - TRBV30 TGTGCCTGGGGAGAGGGCTACGAGCAGTACTTC CAWGEGYEQYF
TRBJ1-5 - many TRBV12-3/TRBV12-4 TGTGCCAGCAGTTTAGTTTCGGGTCTCAATCAGCCCCAGCATTTT CASSLVSGLNQPQHF
TRBJ1-1 TRBD1 - TRBV6-1 TGTGCCAGCCGAACAGGACAGGGAAGGAACACTGAAGCTTTCTTT CASRTGQGRNTEAFF
TRBJ1-2 - few TRBV7-9 TGTGCCAGCAGCTCCTTAGGGACAACCTACTATGGCTACACCTTC CASSSLGTTYYGYTF
TRBJ2-1 - - TRBV7-3 TGTGCCAGCAGCTTCGGTGTGGGACTGCCTTACAATGAGCAGTTCTTC CASSFGVGLPYNEQFF
TRBJ1-6 - - TRBV13 TGTGCCAGCAGCTCCACCCTGGCAGTTAATTCACCCCTCCACTTT CASSSTLAVNSPLHF
TRBJ2-7 TRBD2 few TRBV27 TGTGCCAGCAGATCCGGAGCGGGAGGGTGGAACGAGCAGTACTTC CASRSGAGGWNEQYF
TRBJ2-7 - many TRBV10-3 TGTGCCATCAGTGATTTTACTGGGACTGACTCCTACGAGCAGTACTTC CAISDFTGTDSYEQYF
TRBJ2-7 - many TRBV4-2 TGTGCCAGCAGCCAAGGGGGGGTCGAGCAGTACTTC CASSQGGVEQYF
TRBJ2-7 - - TRBV5-6 TGTGCCAGCAGGCTAACCGGGACGGCCTACGAGCAGTACTTC CASRLTGTAYEQYF
TRBJ2-3 TRBD2 - TRBV5-1 TGCGCCAGCAGCTTGGAGGCTAGCGGGGCACCCACAGATACGCAGTATTTT CASSLEASGAPTDTQYF
TRBJ1-5 - few TRBV7-9 TGTGCCAGCCGGGTGGGGGACACTCCCCAGCATTTT CASRVGDTPQHF
TRBJ2-5 - - TRBV7-9 TGTGCCAGCAGCTCACCCCAATCAGAGACCCAGTACTTC CASSSPQSETQYF
TRBJ2-1 TRBD2 - TRBV7-2 TGTGCCAGCAGCCCAGAGGTAGCGGGAGGGCCCTACAATGAGCAGTTCTTC CASSPEVAGGPYNEQFF
TRBJ2-1 - - TRBV7-8 TGTGCCAGCAGCCCCGATACGACAGGGGTGGATCTAGCGGTCTACAATGAGCAGTTCTTC CASSPDTTGVDLAVYNEQFF
TRBJ2-5 TRBD2 - TRBV27 TGTGCCAGCAGTTTATTCCTAGCGGGAGAGGAGACCCAGTACTTC CASSLFLAGEETQYF
TRBJ1-2 TRBD1 - TRBV19 TGTGCCAGTAGTATATGGACAGGTCTCAGCGGTGGCTACACCTTC CASSIWTGLSGGYTF
TRBJ1-2 - few TRBV27 TGTGCCAGCAGTTTAATGGCAGGGAGTCCTGTTAATGGCTACACCTTC CASSLMAGSPVNGYTF
TRBJ1-2 - - TRBV6-5 TGTGCCAGCAGTTCGGGGGGGAACTATGGCTACACCTTC CASSSGGNYGYTF
TRBJ2-7 - few TRBV11-2 TGTGCCAGCAGACGGACCGATTTAAACTACGAGCAGTACTTC CASRRTDLNYEQYF
TRBJ1-1 - - TRBV10-3 TGTGCCATCAGGGATCCGGGGGCGAACACTGAAGCTTTCTTT CAIRDPGANTEAFF
TRBJ1-6 - few TRBV11-2 TGTGCCAGCAGCTTAGGGGCGACGCCCGATTCACCCCTCCACTTT CASSLGATPDSPLHF
TRBJ2-7 TRBD1 - TRBV20-1 TGCAGTGCCGCCAGCTGGACAGGGGTATCCTACGAGCAGTACTTC CSAASWTGVSYEQYF
TRBJ2-7 - few TRBV5-6 TGTGCCAGCAGCTTCCGGGACGGGAGCTCCTACGAGCAGTACTTC CASSFRDGSSYEQYF
TRBJ2-1 - - TRBV11-1 TGTGCCAGCAGCTTCGCCCGGGGGTCCTCCTACAATGAGCAGTTCTTC CASSFARGSSYNEQFF
TRBJ1-2 - - TRBV25-1 TGTGCCAGCAGTGAAACGTTATATGGCTACACCTTC CASSETLYGYTF
TRBJ1-3 - few TRBV9 TGTGCCAGCAGCGTGGGCTCTGGAAACACCATATATTTT CASSVGSGNTIYF
TRBJ2-1 - - TRBV12-3/TRBV12-4 TGTGCCAGCAGCCCCCGCGTAATCTCCTACAATGAGCAGTTCTTC CASSPRVISYNEQFF
TRBJ2-3 TRBD1 - TRBV3-1 TGTGCCACCAGCCAACAGGATCCGGGACAGGGGTGGGATACGCAGTATTTT CATSQQDPGQGWDTQYF
TRBJ2-3 - few TRBV20-1 TGCAGTGCTTCCGGATGGGGGCGGGACACAGATACGCAGTATTTT CSASGWGRDTDTQYF
TRBJ2-1 - many TRBV12-3/TRBV12-4 TGTGCCAGCAGCCCCGCCGATGAGCAGTTCTTC CASSPADEQFF
TRBJ2-1 TRBD2 few TRBV20-1 TGCAGTGCTAGAGGACTAGCGGGAGTGTATGAGCAGTTCTTC CSARGLAGVYEQFF
TRBJ2-7 TRBD1 - TRBV30 TGTGCCTGGAGTGTTTTGGACAGGGGCCTCTCCTACGAGCAGTACTTC CAWSVLDRGLSYEQYF